This record looks at one TCR beta chain sequence and its context. The antigen is not known. They built TCR cDNA with 5'RACE template switching, a step that put in a universal primer site and UMIs. MiXCR was run by TCRdb on the 5' RACE reads, yielding one entry per CDR3 protein. Of 150,000 to 200,000 distinct CDR3 sequences listed, 6.2% are singletons. This sample is part of a study of T cells after yellow fever vaccination. Study observations and caveats: Booster samples showed a return of most primary-vaccination clones (almost 97% CD4, over 70% CD8).

The CDR3 runs 15 residues. CDR1 is MNHEY and CDR2 is SVGAGI in the germline V gene. V lost 6 bases, J lost 5 bases, and 8 bases stayed unmatched. The V and J genes are TRBV6-5 and TRBJ2-2, with TRBD1 matching over 8 bases. The sample was CD4+ T cells sorted from PBMCs, taken on the day of the first yellow fever vaccination. This TCR was recovered from a man younger than 30 who received the YFV17D yellow fever vaccine. The CDR3 nucleotides read TGTGCCAGCAGCAATTCAGGACAGGGAACCGGGGAGCTGTTTTTT. This translates into CASSNSGQGTGELFF.